Listed below are T cell receptor beta chains from one sample, sequenced in a study of PD-L1 blockade in urothelial cancer. TCRdb keeps only in-frame clones here, not all; method: immunoSEQ multiplex PCR. This table has 35,000 to 40,000 clones, 75% to 95% appearing once. The sequences come from PBMCs, collected around atezolizumab (anti-PD-L1) treatment. The receptors stem from a man aged 65 to 79 with urothelial cancer. CDR3s leave out the opening cysteine and the closing phenylalanine or tryptophan. The order of the fields is V gene, J gene, CDR3 protein.

TRBV5-1	TRBJ2-5	ASSLAGTSGSWFQETQY
TRBV14	TRBJ1-1	ASSLRTGARTEAF
TRBV18	TRBJ2-4	ASSPPGGTIQY
TRBV14	TRBJ1-4	ASSQHGGVLSEKLF
TRBV27	TRBJ1-6	ASTPGHSNNSPLH
TRBV5-4	TRBJ2-1	ASSSGLNEQF
TRBV2	TRBJ1-1	ASKELLGGAF
TRBV7-3	TRBJ2-1	ASSSRRENSPLSYNEQF
TRBV14	TRBJ2-3	ASSRPGLPEDTQY
TRBV5-1	TRBJ2-4	ASSSGVLNIQY
TRBV7-8	TRBJ2-1	ASSSFSGITYNEQF
TRBV19	TRBJ2-4	ASRDSLFIQY
TRBV7-9	TRBJ2-2	ASRPSGRRFGELF
TRBV5-1	TRBJ2-3	ASSQEIVPSTDTQY
TRBV7-8	TRBJ2-7	ASSDRRSDEQY
TRBV7-8	TRBJ2-1	ASSWDYSQHIYNEQF
TRBV6-1	TRBJ2-7	ASTPTSGTYEQY
TRBV19	TRBJ2-7	ASSIVGTSGLYEQY
TRBV6-1	TRBJ2-5	ASRRDFKETQY
TRBV28	TRBJ2-5	ASSETGGPSFQETQY
TRBV28	TRBJ1-4	ASSRGTWGEKLF
TRBV5-6	TRBJ1-2	ASSIRGGFGYGYT
TRBV19	TRBJ2-1	ASTQGGAGGLNEQF
TRBV7-8	TRBJ2-7	ASSLSGGAGAYEQY
TRBV5-1	TRBJ2-1	ASSLVASGSGDEQF
TRBV28	TRBJ2-7	ASTAPRGRSYEQY
TRBV28	TRBJ2-1	ASSPREVTGGEQF
TRBV7-9	TRBJ2-7	ASSAGGTGTYEQY
TRBV5-1	TRBJ2-1	ASSIRESSYNEQF